The clone carrying this T cell receptor beta chain is a singleton in its sample. Its target is not known. This sample was taken from a study of cytomegalovirus exposure and HLA in healthy donors. Study at large: Earlier sequencing of 200 million or so T cells yielded about 120 million unique TCR beta sequences. Study-level findings and limits: Most subjects had HLA-A and HLA-B alleles reportedly predicted accurately by TCR beta sequences. Compared with the approximately 700-donor mean, an Asian-associated ancestry cluster reportedly had fewer N-insertions, according to a later analysis. It is likely that the observed cluster of highly shared sequence variants was a sequencing artifact.

Trimming at V came to 3 bases and at J to 6 bases, leaving 17 bases not matched to a gene. This CDR3 spans 18 amino acids. Germline-derived CDR1 and CDR2 are MNHEY and SMNVEV (reference sequence). The PCR was carried out with 60 Vbeta primers and 13 Jbeta primers. Repertoires were generated with immunoSEQ multiplex PCR, while TCRdb's copy carries only in-frame clones and drops some. The repertoire has about 150,000 clones, 82% of them found once; the top ten carry 8.1%. The TCR originated in a woman aged 45-65 years in good health and CMV-seropositive. The chain carries TRBV27 and TRBJ1-2; 9 bases are a match to TRBD1. The sample comprised PBMCs. The CDR3 coding sequence is TGTGCCAGCAGTTTTTGGCCCCTCCGGGGACAGGGCCAGGATGGCTACACCTTC. Protein product: CASSFWPLRGQGQDGYTF.